This entry features one T cell receptor (beta chain) sequence. The data originate from a study of blood T cell repertoires in COVID-19. Study information: Sources were T cells, B-cell-depleted T cells, or PBMCs; the material itself was cDNA or gDNA.

The CDR3 extends over 14 amino acids. V lost 3 bases and J lost 5, with 13 bases in between. From germline, CDR1 is MNHEY and CDR2 SMNVEV (reference sequence). Source study methods: Cell counts per sample came from amplifying reference gene primers. Using immunoSEQ multiplex PCR, the repertoire was profiled, and TCRdb retains in-frame clones only, with some absent. V, J and clone size are those of that table, while D and trimming were read from the DNA. The sample carries 60,000 to 80,000 clones, almost 85% recorded once. Sequencing used peripheral blood. This chain uses TRBV27 with TRBJ2-5, with D perhaps matching TRBD1 (6 bases). The TCR sequence derives from a man aged 50-59 years with acute or convalescent COVID-19. CDR3 DNA sequence: TGTGCCAGCAGTTTTGCAGGGGTTTGGGAGACCCAGTACTTC. It yields the protein CASSFAGVWETQYF.